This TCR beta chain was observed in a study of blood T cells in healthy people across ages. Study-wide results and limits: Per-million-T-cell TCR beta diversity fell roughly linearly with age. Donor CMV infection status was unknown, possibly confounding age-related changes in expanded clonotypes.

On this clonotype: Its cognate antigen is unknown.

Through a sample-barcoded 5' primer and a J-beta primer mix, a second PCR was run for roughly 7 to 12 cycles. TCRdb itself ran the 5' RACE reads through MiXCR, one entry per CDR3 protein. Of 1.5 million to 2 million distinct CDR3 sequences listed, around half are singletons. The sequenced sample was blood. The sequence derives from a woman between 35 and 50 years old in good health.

DNA for the CDR3: TGCGCCAGCAGCCGTGGGGCAGGGGGCGCAGACCATGAGCAGTTCTTC. Encoded protein: CASSRGAGGADHEQFF. V gene TRBV4-3 combines with J gene TRBJ2-1; the match to TRBD1 covers 8 bases. With 4 bases clipped from V and 8 bases from J, the junction kept 13 bases outside the gene matches. The CDR3 contains 16 residues. Per germline, CDR1 LGHNA and CDR2 YSLEER.